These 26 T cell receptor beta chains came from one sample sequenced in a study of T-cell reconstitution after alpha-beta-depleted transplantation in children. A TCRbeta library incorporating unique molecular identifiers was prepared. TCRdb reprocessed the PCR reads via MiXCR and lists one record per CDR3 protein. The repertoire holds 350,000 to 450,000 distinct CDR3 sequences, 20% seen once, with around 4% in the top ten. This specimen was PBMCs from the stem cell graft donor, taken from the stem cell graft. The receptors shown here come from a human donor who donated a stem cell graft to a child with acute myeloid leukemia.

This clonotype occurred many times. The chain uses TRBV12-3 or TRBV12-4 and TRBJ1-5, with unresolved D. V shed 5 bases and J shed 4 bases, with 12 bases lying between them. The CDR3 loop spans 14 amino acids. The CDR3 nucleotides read TGTGCCAGCAGTCCTGCGGGCGGTAATCAGCCCCAGCATTTT. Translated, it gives CASSPAGGNQPQHF.

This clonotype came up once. CDR3 amino acids: CSAWTGGIGVDTQYF. CDR3 coding DNA: TGCAGTGCTTGGACAGGGGGCATTGGGGTGGATACGCAGTATTTT. The genes are TRBV20-1 and TRBJ2-3; 11 nucleotides match TRBD1. The CDR3 runs 15 residues. Germline assignment: CDR1 DFQATT and CDR2 SNEGSKA (reference sequence). V lost 5 bases, J lost 6 bases, and 10 bases stayed unmatched.

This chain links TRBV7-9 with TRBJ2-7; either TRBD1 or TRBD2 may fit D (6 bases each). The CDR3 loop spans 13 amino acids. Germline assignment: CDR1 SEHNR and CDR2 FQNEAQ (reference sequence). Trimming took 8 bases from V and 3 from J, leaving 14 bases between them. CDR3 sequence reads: CASVRDTIYEQYF. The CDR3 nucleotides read TGTGCCAGCGTGCGGGACACCATCTACGAGCAGTACTTC.

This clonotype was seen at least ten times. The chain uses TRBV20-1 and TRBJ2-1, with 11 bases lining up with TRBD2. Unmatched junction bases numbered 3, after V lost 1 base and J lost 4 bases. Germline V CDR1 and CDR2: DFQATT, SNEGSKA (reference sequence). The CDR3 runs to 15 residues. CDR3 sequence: CSARGGLAVYNEQFF. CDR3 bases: TGCAGTGCTAGAGGGGGACTAGCGGTGTACAATGAGCAGTTCTTC.

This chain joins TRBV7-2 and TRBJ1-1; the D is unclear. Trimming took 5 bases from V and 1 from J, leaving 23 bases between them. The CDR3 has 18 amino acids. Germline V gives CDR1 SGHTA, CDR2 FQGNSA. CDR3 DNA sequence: TGTGCCAGCAGCCCGGCCCTGCGATACGGGGTCGCGAACACTGAAGCTTTCTTT. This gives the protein CASSPALRYGVANTEAFF.

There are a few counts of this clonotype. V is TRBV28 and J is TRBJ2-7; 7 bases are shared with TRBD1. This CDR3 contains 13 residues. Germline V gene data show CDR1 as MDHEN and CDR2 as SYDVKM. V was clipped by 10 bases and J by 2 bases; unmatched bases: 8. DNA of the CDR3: TGTGCCATCTCACCGGGACAGACCTACGAGCAGTACTTC. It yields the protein CAISPGQTYEQYF.

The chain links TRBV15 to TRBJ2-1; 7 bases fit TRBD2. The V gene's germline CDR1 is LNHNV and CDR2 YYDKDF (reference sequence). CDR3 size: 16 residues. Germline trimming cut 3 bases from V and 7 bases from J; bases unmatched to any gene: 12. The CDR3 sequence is CATSSPFSGRNNEQFF. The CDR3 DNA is TGTGCCACCAGCAGCCCTTTTTCCGGGAGGAATAATGAGCAGTTCTTC.

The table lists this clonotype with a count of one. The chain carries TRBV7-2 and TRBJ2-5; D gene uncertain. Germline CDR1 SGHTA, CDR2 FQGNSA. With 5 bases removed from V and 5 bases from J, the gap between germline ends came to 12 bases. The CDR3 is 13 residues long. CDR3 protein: CASSGVVRETQYF. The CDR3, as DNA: TGTGCCAGCAGCGGCGTAGTCCGGGAGACCCAGTACTTC.

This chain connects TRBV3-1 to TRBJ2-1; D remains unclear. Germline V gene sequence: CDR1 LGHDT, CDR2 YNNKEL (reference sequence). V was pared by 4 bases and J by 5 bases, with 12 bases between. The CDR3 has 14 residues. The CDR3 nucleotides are TGTGCCAGCAGCCCCTGGACGGCGGACAATGAGCAGTTCTTC. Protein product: CASSPWTADNEQFF.

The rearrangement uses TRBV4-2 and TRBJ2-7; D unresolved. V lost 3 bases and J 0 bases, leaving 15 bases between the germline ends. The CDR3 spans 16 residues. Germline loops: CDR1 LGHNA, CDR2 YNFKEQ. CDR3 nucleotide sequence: TGTGCCAGCAGCCAGTCCAGCCTTTCAGCCTCCTACGAGCAGTACTTC. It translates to CASSQSSLSASYEQYF.

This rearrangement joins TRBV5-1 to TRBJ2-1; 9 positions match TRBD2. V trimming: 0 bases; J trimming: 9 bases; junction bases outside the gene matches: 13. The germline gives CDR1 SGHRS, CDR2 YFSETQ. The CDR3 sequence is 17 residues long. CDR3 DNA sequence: TGCGCCAGCAGCTTGGACCAGCCGCCGGGACTAGCTTCTGAGCAGTTCTTC. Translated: CASSLDQPPGLASEQFF.

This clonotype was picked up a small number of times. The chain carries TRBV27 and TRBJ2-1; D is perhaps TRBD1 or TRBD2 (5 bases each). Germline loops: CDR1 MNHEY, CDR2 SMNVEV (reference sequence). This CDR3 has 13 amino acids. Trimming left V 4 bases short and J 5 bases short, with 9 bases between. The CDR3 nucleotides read TGTGCCAGCAGTTCTAGGGACCACAATGAGCAGTTCTTC. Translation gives CASSSRDHNEQFF.

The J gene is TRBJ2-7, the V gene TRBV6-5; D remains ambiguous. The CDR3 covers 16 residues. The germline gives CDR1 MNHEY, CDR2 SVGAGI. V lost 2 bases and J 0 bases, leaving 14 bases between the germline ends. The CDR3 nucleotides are TGTGCCAGCAGTTACGCGCCGTACAAGAGCTCCTACGAGCAGTACTTC. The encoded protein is CASSYAPYKSSYEQYF.

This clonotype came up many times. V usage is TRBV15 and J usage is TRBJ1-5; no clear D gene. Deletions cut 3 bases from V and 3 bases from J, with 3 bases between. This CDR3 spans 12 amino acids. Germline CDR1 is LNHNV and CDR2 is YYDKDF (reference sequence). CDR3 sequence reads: CATSSHNQPQHF. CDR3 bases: TGTGCCACCAGCAGCCACAATCAGCCCCAGCATTTT.

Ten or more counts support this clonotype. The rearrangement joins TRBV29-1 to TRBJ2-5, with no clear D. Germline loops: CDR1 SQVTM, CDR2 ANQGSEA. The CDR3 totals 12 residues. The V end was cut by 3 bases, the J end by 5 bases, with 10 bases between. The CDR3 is CSVDGLSETQYF. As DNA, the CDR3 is TGCAGCGTTGACGGTCTGTCGGAGACCCAGTACTTC.

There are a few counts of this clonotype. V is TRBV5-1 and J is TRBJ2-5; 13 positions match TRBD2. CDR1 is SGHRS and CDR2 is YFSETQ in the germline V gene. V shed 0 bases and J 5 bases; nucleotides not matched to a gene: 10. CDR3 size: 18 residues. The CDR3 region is CASSLGLRTSGSSETQYF. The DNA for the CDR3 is TGCGCCAGCAGCTTGGGCCTAAGGACTAGCGGGAGTAGTGAGACCCAGTACTTC.

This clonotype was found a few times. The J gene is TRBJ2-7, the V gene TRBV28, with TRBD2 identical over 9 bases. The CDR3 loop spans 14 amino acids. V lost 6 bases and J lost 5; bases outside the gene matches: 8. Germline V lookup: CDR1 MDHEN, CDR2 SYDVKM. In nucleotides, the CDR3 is TGTGCCAGCAGCAGACCGGGACTAGCCGACGAGCAGTACTTC. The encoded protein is CASSRPGLADEQYF. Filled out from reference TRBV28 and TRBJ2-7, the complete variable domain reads DVKVTQSSRYLVKRTGEKVFLECVQDMDHENMFWYRQDPGLGLRLIYFSYDVKMKEKGDIPEGYSVSREKKERFSLILESASTNQTSMYLCASSRPGLADEQYFGPGTRLTVT.

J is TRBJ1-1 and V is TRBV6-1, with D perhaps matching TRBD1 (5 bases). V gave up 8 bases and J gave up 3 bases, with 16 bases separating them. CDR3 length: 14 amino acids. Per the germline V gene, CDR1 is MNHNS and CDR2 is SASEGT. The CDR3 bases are TGTGCCAGCCCTAGAGCAGGGAAGGACACTGAAGCTTTCTTT. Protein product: CASPRAGKDTEAFF.

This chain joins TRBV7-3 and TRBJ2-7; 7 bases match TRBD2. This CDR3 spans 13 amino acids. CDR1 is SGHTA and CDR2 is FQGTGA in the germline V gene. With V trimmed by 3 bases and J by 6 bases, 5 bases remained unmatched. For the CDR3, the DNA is TGTGCCAGCAGCTTTGGGAGGGAGGGCGAGCAGTACTTC. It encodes CASSFGREGEQYF.

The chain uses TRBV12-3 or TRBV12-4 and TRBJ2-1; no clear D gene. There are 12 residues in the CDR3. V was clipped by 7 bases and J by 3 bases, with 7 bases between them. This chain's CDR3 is CASTSGYNEQFF. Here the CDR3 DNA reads TGTGCCAGCACCTCTGGCTACAATGAGCAGTTCTTC.

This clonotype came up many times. This CDR3 reads CASSTDFFLETQYF. CDR3 sequence (DNA): TGTGCCAGCAGCACGGACTTTTTCTTAGAGACCCAGTACTTC. This sequence joins TRBV12-3 or TRBV12-4 and TRBJ2-5, with D possibly TRBD2 on 5 matching bases. CDR3 length: 14 amino acids. Between the trimmed V and J ends, which lost 6 bases and 4 bases, there was a span of 15 bases.

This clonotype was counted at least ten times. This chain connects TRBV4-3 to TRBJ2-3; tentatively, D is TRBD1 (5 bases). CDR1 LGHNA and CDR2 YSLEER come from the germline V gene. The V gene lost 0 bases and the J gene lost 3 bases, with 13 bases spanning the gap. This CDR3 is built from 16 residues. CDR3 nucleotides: TGCGCCAGCAGCCAAGATCTTAAGGGGATGACAGATACGCAGTATTTT. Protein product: CASSQDLKGMTDTQYF.

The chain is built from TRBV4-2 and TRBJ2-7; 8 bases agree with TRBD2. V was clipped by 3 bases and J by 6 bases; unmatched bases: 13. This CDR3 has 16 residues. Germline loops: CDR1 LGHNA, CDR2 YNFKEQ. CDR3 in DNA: TGTGCCAGCAGCCACGTACTAGCGGAAGGAGCCCCCGAGCAGTACTTC. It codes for CASSHVLAEGAPEQYF.

The CDR3 loop reads CASSLRYTGSGETQYF. In DNA form, the CDR3 reads TGCGCCAGCAGCTTGAGGTATACAGGGTCGGGAGAGACCCAGTACTTC. The chain is built from TRBV5-1 and TRBJ2-5, with D perhaps matching TRBD1 (6 bases). Germline V gene sequence: CDR1 SGHRS, CDR2 YFSETQ. The CDR3 is 16 amino acids. V gave up 1 base and J gave up 4 bases, with 17 bases separating them.

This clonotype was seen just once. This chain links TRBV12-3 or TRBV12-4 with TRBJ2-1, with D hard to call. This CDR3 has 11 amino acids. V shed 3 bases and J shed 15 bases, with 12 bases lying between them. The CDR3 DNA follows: TGTGCCAGCAGTTTTGGGTCCTCGCGGTTCTTC. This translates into CASSFGSSRFF.

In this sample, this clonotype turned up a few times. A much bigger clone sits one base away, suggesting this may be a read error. Here the CDR3 reads CVTSDPRTPSNTGELFF. CDR3 bases: TGTGTCACCAGTGATCCCCGGACTCCTTCGAACACCGGGGAGCTGTTTTTT. The chain carries TRBV24-1 and TRBJ2-2; possibly TRBD2 for D (5 bases). Germline V gene sequence: CDR1 KGHDR, CDR2 SFDVKD. The CDR3 is 17 amino acids.